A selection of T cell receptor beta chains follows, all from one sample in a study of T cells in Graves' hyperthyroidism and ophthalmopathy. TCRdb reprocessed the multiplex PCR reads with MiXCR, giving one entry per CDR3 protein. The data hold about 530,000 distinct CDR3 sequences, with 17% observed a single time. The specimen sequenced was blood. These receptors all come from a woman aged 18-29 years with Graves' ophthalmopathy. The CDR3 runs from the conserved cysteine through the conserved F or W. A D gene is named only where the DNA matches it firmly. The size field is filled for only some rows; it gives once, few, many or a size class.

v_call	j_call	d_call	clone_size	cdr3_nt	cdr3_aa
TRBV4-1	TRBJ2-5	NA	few	TGCGCCAGCAGCCAGGGGGCAAAGGGTAGCGGCCAAGAGACCCAGTACTTC	CASSQGAKGSGQETQYF
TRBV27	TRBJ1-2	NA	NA	TGTGCCAGCAGTAAAGGAGGGAAGGGGTATGGCTACACCTTC	CASSKGGKGYGYTF
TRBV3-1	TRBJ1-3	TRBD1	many	TGTGCCAGCAGCCAAAAAAAGGGACAGGGGGCTGGAAACACCATATATTTT	CASSQKKGQGAGNTIYF
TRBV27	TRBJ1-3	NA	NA	TGTGCCAGCAGTCCCTACAGCTCTGGAAACACCATATATTTT	CASSPYSSGNTIYF
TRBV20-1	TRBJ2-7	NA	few	TGCAGTGCTAGAAGGGCAGACTCCTACGAGCAGTACTTC	CSARRADSYEQYF
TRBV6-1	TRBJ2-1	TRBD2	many	TGTGCCAGCAGTAGCGGGAGAGGGTACAATGAGCAGTTCTTC	CASSSGRGYNEQFF
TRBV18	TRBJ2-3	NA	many	TGTGCCAGCTCACCAAAACAGGTCCCGTTCCCAGATACGCAGTATTTT	CASSPKQVPFPDTQYF
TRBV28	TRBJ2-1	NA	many	TGTGCCAGCAGGTTACAGGGGACTAGAGGGAATGAGCAGTTCTTC	CASRLQGTRGNEQFF
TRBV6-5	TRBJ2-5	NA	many	TGTGCCAGCAGTTACAGGACTCCTGGTAACCAAGAGACCCAGTACTTC	CASSYRTPGNQETQYF
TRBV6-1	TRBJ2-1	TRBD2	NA	TGTGCCAGCAGACGGAGCGGGGGGGATTACAATGAGCAGTTCTTC	CASRRSGGDYNEQFF
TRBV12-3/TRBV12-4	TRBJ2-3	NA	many	TGTGCCAGCAGATTGTACACCCGCACAGATACGCAGTATTTT	CASRLYTRTDTQYF
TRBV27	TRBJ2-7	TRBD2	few	TGTGCCAGCAGTTCCCAACTAGCGTACGAGCAGTACTTC	CASSSQLAYEQYF
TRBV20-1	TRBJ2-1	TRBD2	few	TGCAGTGCTAGAGATACCGCTAGCGGGAGGATCAATGAGCAGTTCTTC	CSARDTASGRINEQFF
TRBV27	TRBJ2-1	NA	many	TGTGCCAGCAGTTTCGGGGATCCGGGACACGGCTACAATGAGCAGTTCTTC	CASSFGDPGHGYNEQFF
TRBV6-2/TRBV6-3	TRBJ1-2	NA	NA	TGTGCCAGCAGCGCCGGGGGGGGAGCTGGCTACACCTTC	CASSAGGGAGYTF
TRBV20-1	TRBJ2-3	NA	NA	TGCAGTGCTCTATCGATAGAAAACAGGTATACGCAGTATTTT	CSALSIENRYTQYF
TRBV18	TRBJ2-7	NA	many	TGTGCCAGCTCAAGGGACGGAACCTACGAGCAGTACTTC	CASSRDGTYEQYF
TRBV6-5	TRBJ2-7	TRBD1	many	TGTGCCAGCAGTTACGCGGACAGGGGCCCCTACGAGCAGTACTTC	CASSYADRGPYEQYF
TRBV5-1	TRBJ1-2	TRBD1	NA	TGCGCCAGCAGCTCTGGGGACAGCGAGGCTTCCAACTATGGCTACACCTTC	CASSSGDSEASNYGYTF
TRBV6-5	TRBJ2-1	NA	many	TGTGCCAGCAGTTACTCCCTAGCAAATGAGCAGTTCTTC	CASSYSLANEQFF
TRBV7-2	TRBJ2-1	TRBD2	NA	TGTGCCAGCAGCTCCGGAGGACTAGCGGGAGGGGTGGATGAGCAGTTCTTC	CASSSGGLAGGVDEQFF
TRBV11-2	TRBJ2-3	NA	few	TGTGCCAGCAGCTTAGAGGGGCGTGGTGTGGATACGCAGTATTTT	CASSLEGRGVDTQYF
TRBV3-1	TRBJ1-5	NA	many	TGTGCCAGCAGCCAAGATTCTGGGAGAGGTCAGCCCCAGCATTTT	CASSQDSGRGQPQHF
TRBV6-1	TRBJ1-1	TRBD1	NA	TGTGCCAGCAGTGAATCTGGGACAGGGGGCCGGAGGGCTTTCTTT	CASSESGTGGRRAFF
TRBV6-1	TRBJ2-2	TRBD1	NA	TGTGCCAGCAGACCACAGGGGGCCCTATACACCGGGGAGCTGTTTTTT	CASRPQGALYTGELFF
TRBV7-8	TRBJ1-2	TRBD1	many	TGTGCCAGCAGCCCGACGACAGGGGGAGGCTACACCTTC	CASSPTTGGGYTF
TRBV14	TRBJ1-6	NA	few	TGTGCCAGCAGCCAAGGGAGGACGGACATCGCGCCCCTCCACTTT	CASSQGRTDIAPLHF
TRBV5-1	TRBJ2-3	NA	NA	TGCGCCAGCAGCCTAGGGGTCCGCGGCACAGATACGCAGTATTTT	CASSLGVRGTDTQYF